These 4 T cell receptor beta chains were all obtained from the same sample, sequenced in a study of T cell responses to AZD1222 COVID-19 vaccine. This table comes from immunoSEQ multiplex PCR, and its TCRdb copy is limited to in-frame clones, with some not included. Here the sample spans roughly 110,000 clones, approximately 87% being singletons. Sequencing was performed on peripheral blood, taken on day 0 of AZD1222 vaccination. The receptors shown here come from an adult in good health.

The genes are TRBV6-6 and TRBJ1-4; TRBD1 agrees at 8 bases. The trim removed 7 bases at V and 8 bases at J, leaving 6 bases unmatched. The CDR3 sequence is 13 residues long. From germline, CDR1 is MNHNY and CDR2 SVGAGI (reference sequence). The CDR3 coding sequence is TGTGCCAGCAATAACGGACAGGGAGAAAAACTGTTTTTT. This sequence encodes CASNNGQGEKLFF.

The rearrangement joins TRBV7-2 to TRBJ1-3; no clear D. The CDR3 runs to 15 residues. Trimming cost V 6 bases and J 0 bases, with 12 bases left between them. The germline V gene has CDR1 SGHTA and CDR2 FQGNSA. CDR3 residues: CASSSEALSGNTIYF. The CDR3 region has the DNA TGTGCCAGCAGTTCCGAGGCCCTCTCTGGAAACACCATATATTTT. The full variable domain, with the rest looked up from reference TRBV7-2 and TRBJ1-3, is GAGVSQSPSNKVTEKGKDVELRCDPISGHTALYWYRQSLGQGLEFLIYFQGNSAPDKSGLPSDRFSAERTGGSVSTLTIQRTQQEDSAVYLCASSSEALSGNTIYFGEGSWLTVV.

The genes are TRBV21-1 and TRBJ1-2; TRBD1 was called by the table and not checked on the DNA. TRBV21-1 is described as a pseudogene. This CDR3 has 18 amino acids. The CDR3 coding sequence is TGTGCCAGCAGCAAAACTTTAGACAGCCTTGATGTGGTCTATGGCTACACCTTC. Protein: CASSKTLDSLDVVYGYTF.

V is TRBV7-9 and J is TRBJ2-1; no clear D gene. The V gene lost 1 base and the J gene lost 3 bases, with 16 bases spanning the gap. CDR1 SEHNR and CDR2 FQNEAQ come from the germline V gene (reference sequence). The CDR3 is 17 amino acids. CDR3 protein: CASSLVLSTKGYNEQFF. The CDR3 DNA reads as TGTGCCAGCAGCTTAGTTCTCTCGACAAAAGGCTACAATGAGCAGTTCTTC.